The entry that follows covers one T cell receptor beta chain sequence. The method was immunoSEQ multiplex PCR; TCRdb's version includes in-frame clones alone and lacks a portion of them. The table has some 120,000 clones, under 95% seen once. This sample was included in a study of T cell changes during pregnancy in multiple sclerosis. From germline, CDR1 is KGHSH and CDR2 LQKENI. This CDR3 is built from 14 residues. Trimming shortened V by 6 bases and J by 7 bases, and 16 bases separated the two germline ends. Source: peripheral blood, taken before pregnancy. The chain is built from TRBV18 and TRBJ1-5, with D perhaps TRBD1 (6 bases). The sequence came from a female donor with multiple sclerosis, enrolled in a pregnancy study. This chain's CDR3 is CASSPERQGQPQHF. In DNA form, the CDR3 reads TGTGCCAGCTCCCCCGAGAGGCAGGGGCAGCCCCAGCATTTT.